Each of the 15 T cell receptor beta chains below was sequenced from the same sample in a study of T-cell reconstitution after alpha-beta-depleted transplantation in children. Library preparation (for TCRbeta) was performed with unique molecular identifiers. In TCRdb, the PCR reads were re-called with MiXCR into one record per CDR3 protein. The sample has roughly 300,000 distinct CDR3 sequences, around a tenth seen once; the top ten hold 23%. This material consisted of peripheral blood, taken 180 days after TCRalphabeta/CD19-depleted stem cell transplant. All receptors come from a male patient between 2 and 10 years old who had a stem cell transplant for chronic granulomatous disease, so the T cells may come from the graft donor.

This clonotype showed up many times. The rearrangement joins TRBV27 to TRBJ2-1; unclear D gene. This CDR3 contains 13 residues. Germline assignment: CDR1 MNHEY and CDR2 SMNVEV (reference sequence). Trimming left V 8 bases short and J 5 bases short, with 13 bases between. The chain's CDR3 is CASFSGPHNEQFF. DNA for the CDR3: TGTGCCAGCTTCTCAGGCCCCCACAATGAGCAGTTCTTC.

This clonotype was picked up many times. The rearrangement uses TRBV20-1 and TRBJ2-1; D may be TRBD1 (5 bases). Trimming removed 4 bases at V and 7 bases at J, with 11 bases between. CDR1 and CDR2 (germline): DFQATT, SNEGSKA (reference sequence). The length of the CDR3 is 12 residues. The CDR3 loop is CSATDSLNEQFF. CDR3 DNA: TGCAGTGCTACAGACAGCCTTAATGAGCAGTTCTTC.

Turning to this clonotype: This may come from a read error, since a much larger clone is one base off. The chain has TRBV3-1 and TRBJ1-1; a weak D match, TRBD1 (5 bases). The germline gives CDR1 LGHDT, CDR2 YNNKEL (reference sequence). This CDR3 is 13 amino acids long. The chain's CDR3 is CTSSWDEAAEAFF. The CDR3 DNA follows: TGTACCAGCAGTTGGGACGAGGCGGCTGAAGCTTTCTTT.

This clonotype was seen more than once but under ten times. V gene TRBV7-8 combines with J gene TRBJ2-5, with 11 nucleotides matching TRBD2. Germline V gene lookup returns CDR1 SGHVS and CDR2 FQNEAQ. The CDR3 is made up of 16 amino acids. J gave up 5 bases and V 5 bases, and 10 bases lay outside the gene matches. The chain's CDR3 is CASSPRLAGRVETQYF. Here the CDR3 DNA reads TGTGCCAGCAGCCCTCGACTAGCGGGAAGGGTGGAGACCCAGTACTTC.

This clonotype was counted at least ten times. The chain is built from TRBV12-3 or TRBV12-4 and TRBJ2-7, with D possibly TRBD2 on 5 matching bases. This CDR3 comprises 15 residues. The V end was cut by 0 bases, the J end by 0 bases, with 9 bases between. CDR3 loop: CASSLALGSSYEQYF. The CDR3 nucleotides are TGTGCCAGCAGTTTAGCGCTAGGGAGCTCCTACGAGCAGTACTTC.

This clonotype was seen ten or more times. The gene calls are TRBV7-6 and TRBJ2-7; D is undetermined. Looked up from germline, CDR1 is SGHVS and CDR2 is FNYEAQ. The V and J ends lost 5 bases and 1 base respectively, with 12 bases between them. The CDR3 is 14 amino acids. The DNA for the CDR3 is TGTGCCAGCAGCCCGTATTTAGTGTCCTACGAGCAGTACTTC. Translation: CASSPYLVSYEQYF.

This clonotype was counted many times. The chain uses TRBV10-3 and TRBJ1-1, with 7 bases that match TRBD1. The trim removed 2 bases at V and 4 bases at J, leaving 4 bases unmatched. Germline CDR1 is ENHRY and CDR2 is SYGVKD. The CDR3 has 14 amino acids. The CDR3 here is CAISEGTEGTEAFF. CDR3 bases: TGTGCCATCAGTGAGGGGACAGAGGGCACTGAAGCTTTCTTT.

This clonotype was counted many times. The chain combines TRBV5-1 with TRBJ2-1, with D perhaps TRBD1 (6 bases). Per the germline V gene, CDR1 is SGHRS and CDR2 is YFSETQ. Trimming pared 1 base from V and 2 bases from J, leaving 13 bases between. This CDR3 is built from 16 residues. The DNA of the CDR3 is TGCGCCAGCAGCTTGAGGCCCAGGGGACCCTACAATGAGCAGTTCTTC. As protein: CASSLRPRGPYNEQFF.

This clonotype was counted ten times or more. The chain combines TRBV5-1 with TRBJ2-5, with TRBD1 matching over 7 bases. Trimming took 4 bases from V and 3 from J; bases not matched to a gene: 6. CDR1 is SGHRS and CDR2 is YFSETQ in the germline V gene. This CDR3 has 14 residues. The CDR3, as DNA: TGCGCCAGCAGCCCAATACAGGGGAAAGAGACCCAGTACTTC. Residues: CASSPIQGKETQYF.

Comments on this clonotype: This sequence may be a read error, since a much larger clone differs from it by one base. The rearrangement uses TRBV29-1 and TRBJ1-2, with D unclear. CDR3 length: 12 amino acids. In germline, CDR1 is SQVTM, CDR2 ANQGSEA. The CDR3 DNA reads TGCAGCGTTGACGAGGGTGGCTATGGCGACACCTTC. This sequence encodes CSVDEGGYGDTF. The full variable domain, completed using reference TRBV29-1 and TRBJ1-2, is SAVISQKPSRDICQRGTSLTIQCQVDSQVTMMFWYRQQPGQSLTLIATANQGSEATYESGFVIDKFPISRPNLTFSTLTVSNMSPEDSSIYLCSVDEGGYGDTFGSGTRLTVV.

This clonotype turned up a few times. The rearrangement links TRBV19 to TRBJ2-1, with D unresolved. The CDR3 is 11 amino acids. The ends were cut back, 8 bases at V and 5 bases at J, with 7 bases in the middle. Per the germline V gene, CDR1 is LNHDA and CDR2 is SQIVND (reference sequence). The CDR3, as DNA: TGTGCCAGTCGTAAGAACAATGAGCAGTTCTTC. Translated: CASRKNNEQFF. Full variable domain (outside the CDR3, taken from reference TRBV19 and TRBJ2-1): DGGITQSPKYLFRKEGQNVTLSCEQNLNHDAMYWYRQDPGQGLRLIYYSQIVNDFQKGDIAEGYSVSREKKESFPLTVTSAQKNPTAFYLCASRKNNEQFFGPGTRLTVL.

This clonotype appeared many times. The CDR3 DNA follows: TGTGCCAGCAGACCGAGCTCTGGGGCCAACGTCCTGACTTTC. Its translation is CASRPSSGANVLTF. J is TRBJ2-6 and V is TRBV12-3 or TRBV12-4, with D hard to call. Trimming took 6 bases from V and 0 from J, leaving 6 bases between them. The CDR3 runs 14 residues.

A few counts support this clonotype. The rearrangement links TRBV12-3 or TRBV12-4 to TRBJ2-2; TRBD2 aligns across 10 bases. This CDR3 contains 14 residues. V trimming: 6 bases; J trimming: 4 bases; junction bases outside the gene matches: 2. The CDR3 is CASSRTSGTGELFF. The CDR3 DNA sequence: TGTGCCAGCAGCAGGACTAGCGGCACCGGGGAGCTGTTTTTT.

This clonotype was observed at least ten times. V usage is TRBV2 and J usage is TRBJ2-5; TRBD1 matches at 7 bases. The CDR3 consists of 18 residues. Germline lookup yields CDR1 SNHLY and CDR2 FYNNEI. V was clipped by 6 bases and J by 2 bases; unmatched bases: 18. CDR3 in DNA: TGTGCCAGCAGCCATGGACAGGAAAAACCTCAAAAGCAAGAGACCCAGTACTTC. It specifies CASSHGQEKPQKQETQYF.

About this clonotype: It may be a read error: a sequence one base away is much more abundant. This chain connects TRBV5-1 to TRBJ2-4, with D possibly TRBD1 on 6 matching bases. There are 16 residues in the CDR3. With 3 bases removed from V and 3 bases from J, the gap between germline ends came to 16 bases. Germline V gene lookup returns CDR1 SGHRS and CDR2 YFSETQ. The DNA of the CDR3 is TGCGCCAGCAGCTCAGGTATCAGGGGCGTCAAAAACATTCAGTACTTC. It is translated as CASSSGIRGVKNIQYF.